This T cell receptor beta chain originates from a study of cytomegalovirus exposure and HLA in healthy donors (dated by TCRdb to the late 2010s). Notes on the research overall: An earlier analysis of 587 of the donors reported 250 to 300 Gb of sequence data and 120 million or so unique TCR beta sequences from about 200 million T cells. Approximately 300 gigabases of sequencing data and approximately 85 million unique TCR sequences were included in an early release covering about 600 HLA-typed donors. The genetic ancestry cluster associated with self-reported Caucasian donors included 65% to 90% of the roughly 400 genotyped donors. The study was designed to test whether signatures of past pathogen exposure could be identified by cataloging public T cell receptors. Using immunosequencing, the study profiled T cell repertoires from 640 or so subjects and related those repertoires to cytomegalovirus serostatus. Along with the approximately 700-subject first cohort, a separate validation cohort of over a hundred different subjects was used. To predict cytomegalovirus infection status, the study brought together high-throughput TCR immunosequencing, statistical association of individual TCRs with disease status, and machine learning. In a later analysis, previously published TCR beta repertoires from about 670 donors were re-analyzed and high-resolution HLA genotyping was added so that TCR occurrence patterns could be studied. The later analysis used no new phenotypic data to find candidate immune exposures, relying instead on TCR beta sequences and their occurrence across donors. To decide whether each TCR beta V gene segment behaved as functional or pseudogenic, an earlier analysis of some 600 of the donors relied on high-throughput TCR beta sequencing. Alongside the repertoire data, information on donor age, sex, ethnicity and CMV serostatus was compiled. A later genetic analysis used genome-wide SNP genotypes for about 60% of the 666 donors, treating that subset as a discovery cohort. All discovery cohort repertoires had been generated on a single sequencing platform. Both class I and class II loci were covered by HLA typing, at four-digit resolution. The number of typed donors differed by locus: roughly 629-630 for A, B, C, DRB1 and DQB1; approximately 520 for DQA1; 606 for DPA1; and 400 to 480 for DPB1. Because of strong linkage in the cohort, four or five DR-DQ haplotypes were treated as single units for association and clustering. Among about 400 genotyped donors of the cohort, an average of around 240,000 unique TCR beta nucleotide sequences was sequenced per donor, of which about 20% were non-productive. What the authors observed across the whole study: A later analysis reported that several top co-occurrence clusters appeared linked to parvovirus B19, influenza, CMV and Epstein-Barr virus. A total of 150 or so TCR beta chains were listed by the study as associated with cytomegalovirus. It was suggested by the authors that the approach could potentially be generalized to other disease states and immunological phenotypes. Broadly in line with IMGT annotations, most TCR beta V segments showed up in productive rearrangements about 87% or about 30% of the time in an earlier analysis of approximately 640 of the donors. V-gene and J-gene trimming of TCR beta chains was associated with a missense DCLRE1C variant in a later genetic analysis, and the association was replicated in an independent cohort. Presence/absence analyses assumed roughly uniform sequencing depth across donors, an assumption that may not hold. A cluster of highly shared sequence variants was judged likely to represent a technical artifact of the sequencing pipeline. The classifier was reported to diagnose cytomegalovirus status with high specificity and sensitivity in both the original cohort and the validation cohort. A further reported finding was that TCR beta sequences accurately predicted the HLA-A and HLA-B alleles for most subjects in the first cohort. Most TCR sequences were observed very rarely across donors, whereas some public TCRs were present in many individuals. Compared with equally common non-associated chains, HLA-associated TCR beta chains in a later analysis were more clonally expanded and had lower generation probabilities. The earlier analysis of some 560 of the donors excluded about 16 rarely observed V segments, including chromosome 9 orphons, because counts were too low. Correlated functional status among segregating V segments might reflect linkage disequilibrium, but an unknown experimental factor could not be ruled out. Three of the identified cytomegalovirus-associated TCR beta chains were confirmed in vitro to be specific for cytomegalovirus antigens. According to a later analysis, most CMV-associated TCR beta chains appeared to be HLA-restricted, and the HLA associations seemed to be driven largely by CMV exposure. At a false discovery rate of 0.05, a later analysis linked fewer than 20,000 TCR beta sequences to specific HLA alleles. In a later analysis, TCR association rates were found to vary across HLA loci, with the most associated TCRs seen for DRB1 alleles and the fewest for HLA-C alleles. When HLA alleles, especially DR and DQ, strongly co-occurred, attributing TCR associations to individual alleles was difficult. Immune exposure information for the cohort was limited to CMV serostatus. Because HLA typing was missing for some donors at each locus, association tests included only the typed subset. This cohort had only TCR beta chains sequenced, and the lack of alpha or paired-chain data limited which features could be detected. The 87-base-pair reads could not distinguish some IMGT-functional V segments, including TRBV6-2 and TRBV6-3, so those segments were excluded. A later genetic analysis reported fewer N-insertions in productive TCRs among donors in an Asian-associated ancestry cluster than the roughly 700-donor mean.

The CDR3 runs 15 amino acids, cysteine and phenylalanine included. The sequence is cut down to CDR3 DNA, 45 bases in frame from base 1. The germline V gene (reference sequence) gives CDR1 as MNHEY and CDR2 as SMNVEV. Trimming takes 0 bases off V and 8 bases off J; junction bases not matched to a gene: 9. This clone showed up just once. Its antigen has not been determined. Base qualities were left out, and no much larger clone turns up one base away. In total, more than 500 healthy bone marrow donors made up the cohort. At the time of sampling, every cohort member was nominally healthy, though immune exposures that went unrecorded were likely present. The donor was CMV seronegative and belonged to the group of 350 or so seronegative cohort members. Each donor provided a peripheral blood sample, and peripheral blood mononuclear cells were used for TCR beta sequencing. The Qiagen DNeasy Blood Extraction Kit was used to extract genomic DNA from the blood cell samples.

Receptors were amplified or captured by the immunoSEQ multiplex PCR assay. The multiplex PCR relied on a mix of 60 forward primers for TCR Vbeta segments and 13 reverse primers for TCR Jbeta segments. The CDR3 region of rearranged TCR beta genes was amplified from genomic DNA by a multiplex PCR assay. On the Illumina HiSeq System, the amplified TCR beta libraries were sequenced as 87-base-pair reads. The source study handled its data this way. Across the 500 to 850 repertoires, a later analysis counted some 80 million unique TCR beta chains, 8.5 million to 12 million of which were shared by at least two donors. A nearest-neighbor algorithm error-corrected the raw reads and collapsed the reads into unique sequences, merging closely related sequences to remove PCR and sequencing errors. CDR3 sequences were aligned to IMGT reference sequences to assign V, D and J gene segments. For a sequence to be retained, a match of at least six nucleotides to both a V gene segment and a J gene segment was required. A rearrangement was called productive if the CDR3 had no stop codons and remained in frame with V and J, and every other rearrangement was called non-productive. Following IMGT convention, CDR3 was defined as the stretch from the second conserved V-encoded cysteine up to the conserved J-encoded phenylalanine. The earlier analysis of 587 of the donors excluded sequences that lacked an unambiguous match to a single V gene segment. In an earlier analysis of several hundred of the donors, V segments were called functional above 56.7% productive rearrangements and were called segregating when the between-donor standard deviation exceeded 5%. A statistical classification framework was built for diagnosing cytomegalovirus status from the catalog of TCR beta chain sequences. In a later analysis, V and J genes were assigned by comparing TCR nucleotide sequences against IMGT/GENE-DB human TR gene sequences. Using the TCRdist pipeline, a later analysis assigned CDR3 sequences along with most-parsimonious VDJ recombination scenarios. In a later analysis, each TCR beta chain was defined by its CDR3 amino acid sequence together with its V-gene family, and reads without a unique V-gene family were excluded. As a way to deal with suspected cross-contamination and a sequencing artifact, a later analysis dropped 450 to 600 nucleotide sequences that were highly shared and had low generation probability. In a later analysis, a clonal expansion index for each public chain was calculated from normalized within-repertoire ranks of inferred template counts. Generation probabilities in a later analysis came from a VDJ recombination model fitted to out-of-frame rearrangements, and those results were checked against IGoR. In a later analysis, TCR-TCR, TCR-HLA and TCR-CMV co-occurrence was scored with hypergeometric tests, and a repertoire-size bias correction was applied to TCR pairs. To estimate false discovery rates, a later analysis permuted the HLA or CMV assignments 20 times. A later analysis grouped co-occurring TCRs with DBSCAN, adding TCRdist sequence similarity when clustering within HLA-allele-positive subsets. Repertoires with fewer than 30,000 or more than 120,000 public chains, plus five repertoires with anomalous nucleotide sharing, were excluded from co-occurrence clustering. TCRdb limited this immuneACCESS table to in-frame rearrangements with V and J called. A share of clones is missing; checked studies link under half to unresolved V genes, and the rest is unexplained. V, J and clone size were drawn from that table, and D and trimming were deduced from the DNA. Here the sample has 310,000 or so clones; approximately 90% occur a single time. About 2.5% of the sample is taken by the ten largest.

This receptor chain uses TRBV27 and TRBJ1-2, with 7 middle bases fitting TRBD1. The receptor was derived from a woman under 30 in good health and CMV-seronegative. Sequencing used PBMCs. The CDR3 corresponds to CASSLSPTGLDGYTF. The DNA is as follows: TGTGCCAGCAGTTTATCCCCGACAGGGTTGGACGGCTACACCTTC.